The 6 T cell receptor beta chains listed next were all sequenced from one sample in a study of identifying expanded T cells in peripheral blood. Some clones are missing from TCRdb's copy, which holds only in-frame ones; the method was immunoSEQ multiplex PCR. The table records fewer than 60,000 clones, 65% to 90% of them present only once. The sample taken for sequencing was blood. The receptors derive from a person between 18 and 75 years old in good health.

The chain joins TRBV7-2 to TRBJ1-5, with D uncertain. The length of the CDR3 is 15 residues. The ends were cut back, 0 bases at V and 10 bases at J, with 16 bases in the middle. The germline CDR1 and CDR2 sequences are SGHTA and FQGNSA. The CDR3 here is CASSLAHERRNPQHF. CDR3 DNA: TGTGCCAGCAGCTTAGCTCACGAGAGGAGAAACCCCCAGCATTTT.

This clone was counted a few times. The chain carries TRBV6-1 and TRBJ2-6, with D maybe TRBD2 (5 bases). The CDR3 sequence is 18 residues long. The V end was cut by 2 bases, the J end by 1 base, with 15 bases between. The germline V gene has CDR1 MNHNS and CDR2 SASEGT. CDR3 sequence: CASSEYRTAQSGANVLTF. CDR3 bases: TGTGCCAGCAGTGAATACCGGACTGCTCAATCTGGGGCCAACGTCCTGACTTTC.

This clone has just a few counts. This CDR3 is CASSLGGRVHEQYV. The CDR3 DNA follows: TGTGCCAGCAGCTTAGGTGGCAGGGTGCACGAGCAGTACGTC. This chain joins TRBV7-3 and TRBJ2-7, with D possibly matching TRBD1 (5 bases). The germline V and J ends were trimmed by 2 bases and 5 bases, with 13 bases remaining between them. This CDR3 is 14 amino acids long. Germline lookup yields CDR1 SGHTA and CDR2 FQGTGA.

CDR3 sequence reads: CASRRQGPLSYEQYV. The CDR3 DNA sequence: TGTGCCAGCAGAAGACAGGGGCCCCTCTCCTACGAGCAGTACGTC. V is TRBV5-6 and J is TRBJ2-7; the match to TRBD1 covers 8 bases. V shed 5 bases, J shed 0 bases, and the junction held 7 bases outside the gene matches. The CDR3 spans 15 residues. Germline V gene data show CDR1 as SGHDT and CDR2 as YYEEEE.

The rearrangement links TRBV4-3 to TRBJ2-2; 11 bases are a match to TRBD2. After removal of 3 bases from V and 2 bases from J, the junction contained 2 bases not matched to a gene. From germline, CDR1 is LGHNA and CDR2 YSLEER. The CDR3 runs 16 residues. CDR3 nucleotide sequence: TGCGCCAGCAGCCAGGGACTAGCGGCAAACACCGGGGAGCTGTTTTTT. Residues: CASSQGLAANTGELFF.

The chain couples TRBV7-9 to TRBJ1-6; TRBD1 is a possible D gene (6 bases). The V end was cut by 1 base, the J end by 6 bases, with 13 bases between. Germline V gene data show CDR1 as SEHNR and CDR2 as FQNEAQ (reference sequence). The CDR3 spans 16 residues. CDR3 sequence: CASSLGNRVGNSPLHF. The CDR3 DNA reads TGTGCCAGCAGCTTAGGAAACAGGGTGGGTAATTCACCCCTCCACTTT. Together with reference TRBV7-9 and TRBJ1-6, the CDR3 gives the full variable domain: DTGVSQNPRHKITKRGQNVTFRCDPISEHNRLYWYRQTLGQGPEFLTYFQNEAQLEKSRLLSDRFSAERPKGSFSTLEIQRTEQGDSAMYLCASSLGNRVGNSPLHFGNGTRLTVT.